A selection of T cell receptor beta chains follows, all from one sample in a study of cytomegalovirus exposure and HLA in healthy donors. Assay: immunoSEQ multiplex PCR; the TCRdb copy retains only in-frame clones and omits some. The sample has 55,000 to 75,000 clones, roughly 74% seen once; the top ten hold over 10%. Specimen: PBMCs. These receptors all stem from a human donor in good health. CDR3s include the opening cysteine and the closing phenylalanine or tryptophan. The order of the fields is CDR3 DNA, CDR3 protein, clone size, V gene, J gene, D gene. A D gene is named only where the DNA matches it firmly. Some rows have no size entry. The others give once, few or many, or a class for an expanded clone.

CDR3nt: TGTGCCAGCACCTCCCAGGGGGCCTCTGGAAACACCATATATTTT; CDR3aa: CASTSQGASGNTIYF; abundance: NA; v_gene: TRBV6-5; j_gene: TRBJ1-3; d_gene: TRBD1
CDR3nt: TGTGCCTGGAGTGCCGGAGAGACCCAGTACTTC; CDR3aa: CAWSAGETQYF; abundance: NA; v_gene: TRBV30; j_gene: TRBJ2-5; d_gene: NA
CDR3nt: TGTGCCAGCAGCTTAGCAGGCGGCCAGGGGCCAACTAATGAAAAACTGTTTTTT; CDR3aa: CASSLAGGQGPTNEKLFF; abundance: NA; v_gene: TRBV7-9; j_gene: TRBJ1-4; d_gene: NA
CDR3nt: TGTGCCAGCAGTCGGGGGTGGGTGGATCTGAACACTGAAGCTTTCTTT; CDR3aa: CASSRGWVDLNTEAFF; abundance: few; v_gene: TRBV28; j_gene: TRBJ1-1; d_gene: NA
CDR3nt: TGTACCAGCAGCTCGGGACTAGCGGGCTACGAGCAGTACTTC; CDR3aa: CTSSSGLAGYEQYF; abundance: NA; v_gene: TRBV5-4; j_gene: TRBJ2-7; d_gene: TRBD2
CDR3nt: TGTGCCAGCACCCCGGGACAGGGGGTAAACGAGCAGTACTTC; CDR3aa: CASTPGQGVNEQYF; abundance: NA; v_gene: TRBV6-1; j_gene: TRBJ2-7; d_gene: TRBD1
CDR3nt: TGTGCTAGTGACGACAGGACCGCTGGCTACACCTTC; CDR3aa: CASDDRTAGYTF; abundance: NA; v_gene: TRBV12-5; j_gene: TRBJ1-2; d_gene: NA
CDR3nt: TGTGCCAGCAGCTTGGCGGGAGGGCCGGAAAATGAGCAGTACTTC; CDR3aa: CASSLAGGPENEQYF; abundance: NA; v_gene: TRBV5-6; j_gene: TRBJ2-7; d_gene: TRBD2
CDR3nt: TGTGCCAGCAGACCGGGACAGACCAACAATGAGCAGTTCTTC; CDR3aa: CASRPGQTNNEQFF; abundance: NA; v_gene: TRBV6-5; j_gene: TRBJ2-1; d_gene: TRBD1
CDR3nt: TGTGCCAGCAGCTTAGTGACAGGGGAAAGGACCTTC; CDR3aa: CASSLVTGERTF; abundance: NA; v_gene: TRBV7-9; j_gene: TRBJ1-2; d_gene: TRBD1
CDR3nt: TGCGCCAGCAGCCAGGGAGGGGAGAATGAGCAGTTCTTC; CDR3aa: CASSQGGENEQFF; abundance: NA; v_gene: TRBV4-1; j_gene: TRBJ2-1; d_gene: TRBD2
CDR3nt: TGTGCCATCAGTGAGACTGAGTATGGCTACACCTTC; CDR3aa: CAISETEYGYTF; abundance: NA; v_gene: TRBV10-3; j_gene: TRBJ1-2; d_gene: NA
CDR3nt: TGCGCCAGCAGCCAAGATCCGGCTAGCGGGGCCCTCAATGAGCAGTTCTTC; CDR3aa: CASSQDPASGALNEQFF; abundance: NA; v_gene: TRBV4-1; j_gene: TRBJ2-1; d_gene: TRBD2
CDR3nt: TGTGCCAGTAGTAGTCCCGACACTGAAGCTTTCTTT; CDR3aa: CASSSPDTEAFF; abundance: NA; v_gene: TRBV19; j_gene: TRBJ1-1; d_gene: NA
CDR3nt: TGTGCCAGTAGGGACAGGGGAGGTGAAAAACTGTTTTTT; CDR3aa: CASRDRGGEKLFF; abundance: NA; v_gene: TRBV19; j_gene: TRBJ1-4; d_gene: TRBD1
CDR3nt: TGTGCCAGCAGCTTTAACGGGAGGCCATTCTACGAGCAGTACTTC; CDR3aa: CASSFNGRPFYEQYF; abundance: NA; v_gene: TRBV12-1; j_gene: TRBJ2-7; d_gene: NA
CDR3nt: TGTGCCAGCAGCTTAGTCAGGGTCACAGATACGCAGTATTTT; CDR3aa: CASSLVRVTDTQYF; abundance: once; v_gene: TRBV11-2; j_gene: TRBJ2-3; d_gene: NA
CDR3nt: TGTGCCAGCAGCTTAGGCCTAGGACAGGGAACAAACACCGTATATTTT; CDR3aa: CASSLGLGQGTNTVYF; abundance: NA; v_gene: TRBV13; j_gene: TRBJ1-3; d_gene: TRBD1
CDR3nt: TGTGCCAGCAGCTTCGGGGGGAACTATGGCTACACCTTC; CDR3aa: CASSFGGNYGYTF; abundance: NA; v_gene: TRBV7-3; j_gene: TRBJ1-2; d_gene: NA
CDR3nt: TGTGCCAGCTCAGGTTCCGGGCCGGGACTAGCGGATTTCCAGTACTTC; CDR3aa: CASSGSGPGLADFQYF; abundance: NA; v_gene: TRBV18; j_gene: TRBJ2-5; d_gene: TRBD2
CDR3nt: TGTGCCTGGAGTGTTGGGACTGCTGCCAGCAATCAGCCCCAGCATTTT; CDR3aa: CAWSVGTAASNQPQHF; abundance: NA; v_gene: TRBV30; j_gene: TRBJ1-5; d_gene: NA
CDR3nt: TGTGCCAGCAGTCCCGAAGGGGGCAATCAGCCCCAGCATTTT; CDR3aa: CASSPEGGNQPQHF; abundance: NA; v_gene: TRBV6-5; j_gene: TRBJ1-5; d_gene: NA
CDR3nt: TGCGCCAGCAGTGCGGGGACTAGCGGTTACAATGAGCAGTTCTTC; CDR3aa: CASSAGTSGYNEQFF; abundance: NA; v_gene: TRBV5-1; j_gene: TRBJ2-1; d_gene: TRBD2
CDR3nt: TGTGCCAGCAGTGAACCCCGACAGGGGAGGGGAGCGGCTTTCTTT; CDR3aa: CASSEPRQGRGAAFF; abundance: once; v_gene: TRBV6-1; j_gene: TRBJ1-1; d_gene: TRBD1
CDR3nt: TGTGCCAGCAGACTCCTTCAGAACACTGAAGCTTTCTTT; CDR3aa: CASRLLQNTEAFF; abundance: NA; v_gene: TRBV6-5; j_gene: TRBJ1-1; d_gene: NA
CDR3nt: TGCGCCAGCAGCTTGTCCCCACTAGCGGGAGAAACAGATACGCAGTATTTT; CDR3aa: CASSLSPLAGETDTQYF; abundance: medium-sized; v_gene: TRBV5-1; j_gene: TRBJ2-3; d_gene: TRBD2
CDR3nt: TGTGCCAGCAGCCCCGCGTCTCGACCTAGCTCCTACGAGCAGTACTTC; CDR3aa: CASSPASRPSSYEQYF; abundance: few; v_gene: TRBV7-2; j_gene: TRBJ2-7; d_gene: NA
CDR3nt: TGTGCCAGCAGTTCCCCCTCCGGACAGGGGGGCCAGCCCCAGCATTTT; CDR3aa: CASSSPSGQGGQPQHF; abundance: NA; v_gene: TRBV6-6; j_gene: TRBJ1-5; d_gene: TRBD1
CDR3nt: TGTGCCAGCAGCGCCCCACGGGACAGGGGGCCCTATGGCTACACCTTC; CDR3aa: CASSAPRDRGPYGYTF; abundance: NA; v_gene: TRBV9; j_gene: TRBJ1-2; d_gene: TRBD1
CDR3nt: TGTGCCACCAGCATACGCGGAGTTAACACTGAAGCTTTCTTT; CDR3aa: CATSIRGVNTEAFF; abundance: NA; v_gene: TRBV15; j_gene: TRBJ1-1; d_gene: NA
CDR3nt: TGTGCCAGCAGCTCGCAGGGCCAGGGGGTCACTGAAGCTTTCTTT; CDR3aa: CASSSQGQGVTEAFF; abundance: few; v_gene: TRBV7-3; j_gene: TRBJ1-1; d_gene: TRBD1
CDR3nt: TGTGCCAGCAGCTTGGCACAGGGGCCTGGAAGCAATCAGCCCCAGCATTTT; CDR3aa: CASSLAQGPGSNQPQHF; abundance: few; v_gene: TRBV5-6; j_gene: TRBJ1-5; d_gene: TRBD1
CDR3nt: TGTGCCAGCTCACCAGAGGGGGCGGTCACCGGGGAGCTGTTTTTT; CDR3aa: CASSPEGAVTGELFF; abundance: NA; v_gene: TRBV18; j_gene: TRBJ2-2; d_gene: TRBD1
CDR3nt: TGTGCCGGCAGACAGGGGACGAGCGGGGAGCTGTTTTTT; CDR3aa: CAGRQGTSGELFF; abundance: once; v_gene: TRBV10-3; j_gene: TRBJ2-2; d_gene: TRBD1
CDR3nt: TGTGCCAGCAGCGTAGGGGATGCGGGGGAGCAGTACTTC; CDR3aa: CASSVGDAGEQYF; abundance: NA; v_gene: TRBV9; j_gene: TRBJ2-7; d_gene: NA